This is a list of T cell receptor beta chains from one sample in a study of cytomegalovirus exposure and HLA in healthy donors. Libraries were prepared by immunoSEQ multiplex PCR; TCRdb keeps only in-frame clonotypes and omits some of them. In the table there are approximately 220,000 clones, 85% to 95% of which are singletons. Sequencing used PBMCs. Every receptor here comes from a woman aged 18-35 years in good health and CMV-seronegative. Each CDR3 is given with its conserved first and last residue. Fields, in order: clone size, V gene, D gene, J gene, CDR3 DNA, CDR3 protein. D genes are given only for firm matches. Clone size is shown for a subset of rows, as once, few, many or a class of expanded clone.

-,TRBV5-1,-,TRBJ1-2,TGCGCCAGCAGCTTGGCGGCAGGGGAAATAGATGGCTACACCTTC,CASSLAAGEIDGYTF
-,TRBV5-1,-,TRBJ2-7,TGCGCCAGCAGCTTGGGACAGTATTACTACGAGCAGTACTTC,CASSLGQYYYEQYF
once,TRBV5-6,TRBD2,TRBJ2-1,TGTGCCAGCAGCGTTGGGACTAGGCCTTTAGGTGAGCAGTTCTTC,CASSVGTRPLGEQFF
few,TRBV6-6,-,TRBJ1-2,TGTGCCAGCAGTTACTCGAGGCGTAATGGCTACACCTTC,CASSYSRRNGYTF
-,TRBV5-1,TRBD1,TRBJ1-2,TGCGCCAGCAGCTTGTGGGACAGGGGAGAGGATGGCTACACCTTC,CASSLWDRGEDGYTF
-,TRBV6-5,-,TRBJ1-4,TGTGCCAGCAGTTACTCCCGCAGTGTGGAAAAACTGTTTTTT,CASSYSRSVEKLFF
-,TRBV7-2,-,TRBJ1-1,TGTGCCAGCAGCTTATCGGGGGGGTACACTGAAGCTTTCTTT,CASSLSGGYTEAFF
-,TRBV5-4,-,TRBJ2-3,TGTGCCAGCAGCAGCCCGGGCACAGATACGCAGTATTTT,CASSSPGTDTQYF
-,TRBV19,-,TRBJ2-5,TGTGCCAGTAGTATTGGGGGGAAGGAGACCCAGTACTTC,CASSIGGKETQYF
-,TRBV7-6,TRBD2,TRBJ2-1,TGTGCCAGCAGCTTAGAGGCTAGCGGGAGGATCCTTGGTACTGAGCAGTTCTTC,CASSLEASGRILGTEQFF
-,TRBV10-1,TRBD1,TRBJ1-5,TGCGCCAGCAGTCCAACGGGACAGTCGAATCAGCCCCAGCATTTT,CASSPTGQSNQPQHF
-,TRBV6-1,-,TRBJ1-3,TGTGCCAGCAGTGGCCGGGACAAGGGAATAGGCTCTGGAAACACCATATATTTT,CASSGRDKGIGSGNTIYF
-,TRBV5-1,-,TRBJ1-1,TGCGCCAGCAGCTTGGCCGAAGGCAGGCAAGCTTTCTTT,CASSLAEGRQAFF
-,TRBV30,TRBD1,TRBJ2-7,TGTGCCTGGGATGGGACAGGGTCGGACGAGCAGTACTTC,CAWDGTGSDEQYF
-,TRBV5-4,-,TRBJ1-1,TGTGCCAGCAGCTTGGACAGGGCAACTGAAGCTTTCTTT,CASSLDRATEAFF
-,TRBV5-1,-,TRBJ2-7,TGCGCCAGCAGAAGTGGGCTAATTAAGCCAAGGGACACAGAATACGAGCAGTACTTC,CASRSGLIKPRDTEYEQYF
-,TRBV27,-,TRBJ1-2,TGTGCCAGCAGTTTATACCTCAGGGGTGGGGGCTACACCTTC,CASSLYLRGGGYTF
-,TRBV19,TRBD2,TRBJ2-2,TGTGCCAGTAGTAGGGAGAGGACTAGCGGGCTAGGGAACACCGGGGAGCTGTTTTTT,CASSRERTSGLGNTGELFF
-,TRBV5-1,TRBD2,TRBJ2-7,TGCGCCAGCAGCTCCTCGAGACTAGCGGACACCTACGAGCAGTACTTC,CASSSSRLADTYEQYF
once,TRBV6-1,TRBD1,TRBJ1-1,TGTGCCAGCAGGGACCCATCAGGGGGCTTGACTGAAGCTTTCTTT,CASRDPSGGLTEAFF
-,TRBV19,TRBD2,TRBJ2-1,TGTGCCAGTAGTTATCTAGCGGGAGGACCCGATGAGCAGTTCTTC,CASSYLAGGPDEQFF
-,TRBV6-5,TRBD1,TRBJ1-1,TGTGCCAGCAGTTGGACAGGACTGAACACTGAAGCTTTCTTT,CASSWTGLNTEAFF
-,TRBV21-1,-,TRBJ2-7,TGTGCCAGCGGGCCGGGACTAGCGGGGGAAGACTTGTCCTACGAGCAGTACTTC,CASGPGLAGEDLSYEQYF
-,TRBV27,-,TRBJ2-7,TGTGCCAGCAGTTTATTTCTAGGTATGGTGGGTGAGCAGTACTTC,CASSLFLGMVGEQYF
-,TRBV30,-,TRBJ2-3,TGTGCCTGGAGTGTACAATCCGCAAGCACAGATACGCAGTATTTT,CAWSVQSASTDTQYF
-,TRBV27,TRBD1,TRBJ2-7,TGTGCCAGCAGTCAGACAGGGTCCGAGCAGTACTTC,CASSQTGSEQYF
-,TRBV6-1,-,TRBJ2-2,TGCGCTGAGAGCAGTACTAGAACCGGGGAGCTGTTTTTT,CAESSTRTGELFF
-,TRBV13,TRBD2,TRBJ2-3,TGTGCCAGCAGCGTCGGGCTAGCGGGAGGGCTTTATCGAGATACGCAGTATTTT,CASSVGLAGGLYRDTQYF
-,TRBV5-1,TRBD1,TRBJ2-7,TGCGCCAGCCGCAACCCCCGGTCGGGACCGGGACAGTCTTTC,CASRNPRSGPGQSF
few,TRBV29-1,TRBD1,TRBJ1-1,TGCACAGACGGGGACAGGGCTTTCTTT,CTDGDRAFF
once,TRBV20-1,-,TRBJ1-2,TGCAGTGCTGGGAGGGATGGCTACACCTTC,CSAGRDGYTF
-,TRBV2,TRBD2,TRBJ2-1,TGTGCCAGCAGTGATCCGACTAGCGGAGACAATGGGCAGTTCTTC,CASSDPTSGDNGQFF
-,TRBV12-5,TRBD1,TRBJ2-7,TGTGCTAGTGGTCAGCAGACAGGGACCGGAGTCTACGAGCAGTACTTC,CASGQQTGTGVYEQYF
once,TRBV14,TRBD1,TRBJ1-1,TGTGCCAGCAGCCCCCGGACAGGCCACACTGAAGCTTTCTTT,CASSPRTGHTEAFF
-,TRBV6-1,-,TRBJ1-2,TGTGCCAGCAGTGATCCCCACAGATCCCACTATGGCTACACCTTC,CASSDPHRSHYGYTF
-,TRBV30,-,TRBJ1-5,TGTGCCTGGAGTGGGGACATTCAGCAGCCCCAGCATTTT,CAWSGDIQQPQHF
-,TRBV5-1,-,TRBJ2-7,TGCGCCAGCAGCTTCCACCGAGCCTACGAGCAGTACTTC,CASSFHRAYEQYF
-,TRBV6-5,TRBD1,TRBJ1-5,TGTGCCAGCAGTTTCGGACAGGGGGCAGGCCAGCCCCAGCATTTT,CASSFGQGAGQPQHF
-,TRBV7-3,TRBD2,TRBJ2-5,TGTGCCAGCAGCTTTTCCAGCGGGAGAGAAGAGACCCAGTACTTC,CASSFSSGREETQYF
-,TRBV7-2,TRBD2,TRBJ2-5,TGTGCCAGCAGCTTAGGGGCTAGCGGGCAAGAGACCCAGTACTTC,CASSLGASGQETQYF
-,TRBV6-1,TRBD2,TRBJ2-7,TGTGCCAGCAGACAAAGCGGGACGACCTACGAGCAGTACTTC,CASRQSGTTYEQYF
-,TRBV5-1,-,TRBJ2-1,TGCGCCAGCAGCTTGGGGCTTGTCAATGAGCAGTTCTTC,CASSLGLVNEQFF
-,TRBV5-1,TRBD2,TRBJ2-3,TGCGCCAGCAGCTTCCCCGCTGGCGGGAGGGCCATAGATACGCAGTATTTT,CASSFPAGGRAIDTQYF
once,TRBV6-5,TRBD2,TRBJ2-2,TGTGCCAGCAGTTTTTTAGCGGGCAACACCGGGGAGCTGTTTTTT,CASSFLAGNTGELFF
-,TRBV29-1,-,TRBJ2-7,TGCAGCGTTATCGACAGCCCCTACGAGCAGTACTTC,CSVIDSPYEQYF
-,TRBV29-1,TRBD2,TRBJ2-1,TGCAGCGTTGGGGGACTAGCGGGAGTGGGAAACAATGAGCAGTTCTTC,CSVGGLAGVGNNEQFF
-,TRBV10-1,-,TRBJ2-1,TGCGCCAGCAGTGACAGCTACAATGAGCAGTTCTTC,CASSDSYNEQFF
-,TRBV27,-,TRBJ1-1,TGTGCCAGCAGTTTAAATGAGCCTGAGCACACTGAAGCTTTCTTT,CASSLNEPEHTEAFF
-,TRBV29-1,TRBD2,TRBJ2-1,TGCAGCGTGGAGAGCGGGAGGGCCTGGGAAGAGCAGTTCTTC,CSVESGRAWEEQFF
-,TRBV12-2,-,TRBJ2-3,TGTGCAAGTCGCTCCAAAAAACCCGGGACAGGGTTCGGAGATACGCAGTATTTT,CASRSKKPGTGFGDTQYF
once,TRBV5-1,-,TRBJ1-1,TGCGCCAGCAGAGAGACAGGTACGAACACTGAAGCTTTCTTT,CASRETGTNTEAFF
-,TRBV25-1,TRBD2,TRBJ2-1,TGTGCCAGCAGTGGTCTAGCGGAGGGATCCTACAATGAGCAGTTCTTC,CASSGLAEGSYNEQFF
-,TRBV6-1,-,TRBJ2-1,TGTGCCAGTAGAACAGAAGGCTTTGGTGAGCAGTTCTTC,CASRTEGFGEQFF
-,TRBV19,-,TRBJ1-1,TGTGCCAGTAACGCAGGGTTCATGAACACTGAAGCTTTCTTT,CASNAGFMNTEAFF
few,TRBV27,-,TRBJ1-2,TGTGCCAGCAGTCCCGGTGGTCTCTTCGGCTACACCTTC,CASSPGGLFGYTF
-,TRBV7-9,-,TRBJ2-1,TGTGCCAGCAGCTTAGCGGCCGATGAGCAGTTCTTC,CASSLAADEQFF
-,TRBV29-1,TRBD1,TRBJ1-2,TGCAGCGCAACCAGACAGGGGGCAGGTGGCTACACCTTC,CSATRQGAGGYTF
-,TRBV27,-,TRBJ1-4,TGTGCCAGCAGTTTATCGGGCCCCACAACTAATGAAAAACTGTTTTTT,CASSLSGPTTNEKLFF
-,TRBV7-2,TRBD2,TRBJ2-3,TGTGCCAGCAGCTTAGGGGAGGGCCGCTATACGCAGTATTTT,CASSLGEGRYTQYF
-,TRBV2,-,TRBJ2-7,TGTGCCAGCAGTGAACTAGGCGGAACCTACGAGCAGTACTTC,CASSELGGTYEQYF